The clone carrying this TCR beta chain is termed medium-sized. The target antigen is unknown. The sample is drawn from a study of metastatic and nonmetastatic thyroid tumors. Study-level information: Repertoires of blood and of tissue (tumor or nodule) from malignant and benign thyroid patients were compared. Whole-study findings and limits: Reports indicated that malignant thyroid tumors showed significantly higher TCR beta diversity than benign nodules did, in blood and tumor.

Germline CDR1 and CDR2: LGHDT and YNNKEL (reference sequence). This CDR3 has 14 residues. V was cut by 5 bases and J by 8 bases, with 18 bases left in between. Authors' analysis steps: For papillary thyroid cancer, a distant-metastasis classifier was constructed from CDR3 differences observed across clinicopathological groups. Through MiXCR, TCRdb re-clonotyped the PCR reads. The V and J calls shown here were made by TCRdb, not taken from the authors' results. The table has thousands of clones, less than 20% seen once. Before thyroid surgery, none of the patients had received any treatment. V and J are TRBV3-1 and TRBJ1-2; D not resolved. Source material: adjacent normal tissue. The TCR was taken from a female donor with papillary thyroid cancer or a benign thyroid nodule (not recorded which). Some clones in this sample may be carry-over from other donors' samples. The CDR3 protein is CASSYDNPLRGYTF. The CDR3 DNA reads as TGTGCCAGCAGCTACGATAATCCGCTAAGGGGCTACACCTTC.